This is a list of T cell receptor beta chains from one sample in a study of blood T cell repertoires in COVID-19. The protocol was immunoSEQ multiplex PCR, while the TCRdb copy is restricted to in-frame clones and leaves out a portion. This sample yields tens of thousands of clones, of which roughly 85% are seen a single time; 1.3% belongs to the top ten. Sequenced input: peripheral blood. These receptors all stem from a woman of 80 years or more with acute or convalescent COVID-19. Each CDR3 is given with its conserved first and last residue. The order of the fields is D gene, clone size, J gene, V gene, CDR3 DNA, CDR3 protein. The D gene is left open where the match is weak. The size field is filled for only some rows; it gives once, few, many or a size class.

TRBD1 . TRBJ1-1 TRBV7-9 TGTGCCAGCAGCTCAGCAAGGGGCAGGGGGCCCACTGAAGCTTTCTTT CASSSARGRGPTEAFF
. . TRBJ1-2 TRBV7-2 TGTGCCAGCAGCTTAGCAACAAGGGTACGGGATAACACCTTC CASSLATRVRDNTF
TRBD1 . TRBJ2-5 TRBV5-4 TGTGCCAGCAGCTCACGAACAGGGGTACAAGAGACCCAGTACTTC CASSSRTGVQETQYF
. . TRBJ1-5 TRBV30 TGTGCCTGGAGTCTACTTGACGGGAATCAGCCCCAGCATTTT CAWSLLDGNQPQHF
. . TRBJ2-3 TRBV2 TGTGCCAGTCGTAGCGGCTACACAGATACGCAGTATTTT CASRSGYTDTQYF
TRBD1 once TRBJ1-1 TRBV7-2 TGTGCCAGCAGCTTAGGGTTTTTCGTCGGACAGGGGACTGAAGCTTTCTTT CASSLGFFVGQGTEAFF
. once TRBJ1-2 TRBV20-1 TGCAGTGCTAGTCTAGGTGGCTACACCTTC CSASLGGYTF
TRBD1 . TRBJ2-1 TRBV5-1 TGCGCCAGCAGCTTGGGCCAGGGGGCGGCCTACAATGAGCAGTTCTTC CASSLGQGAAYNEQFF
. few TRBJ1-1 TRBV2 TGTGCCAGCAGTAAAGAACAGTACACTGAAGCTTTCTTT CASSKEQYTEAFF
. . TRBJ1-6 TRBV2 TGTGCCAGCAGTGAAGGGGCCGATTCACCCCTCCACTTT CASSEGADSPLHF
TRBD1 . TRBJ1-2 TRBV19 TGTGCCAGTACCCCAGACAGGGGGCGCCCCTATGGCTACACCTTC CASTPDRGRPYGYTF
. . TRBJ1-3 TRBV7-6 TGTGCCAGCAGCTTAGATTCGCGGCCCTCTGGAAACACCATATATTTT CASSLDSRPSGNTIYF
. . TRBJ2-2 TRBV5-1 TGCGCCAGCAGCCCCGCGGATTTGTCCGGGGAGCTGTTTTTT CASSPADLSGELFF
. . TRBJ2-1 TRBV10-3 TGTGCCATCAGTGATCACCGACACCCCCATGAGCAGTTCTTC CAISDHRHPHEQFF
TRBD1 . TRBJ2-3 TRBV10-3 TGTGCCATCAGAACAGGGGGTCCAGATACGCAGTATTTT CAIRTGGPDTQYF
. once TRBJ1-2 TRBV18 TGTGCCAGCTCACCATCGGTACAGGGCGACTATGGCTACACCTTC CASSPSVQGDYGYTF
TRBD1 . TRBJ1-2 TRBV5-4 TGTGCCAGCAGCTCCAGGACAGGGGGCGCCCTCCATAACTATGGCTACACCTTC CASSSRTGGALHNYGYTF
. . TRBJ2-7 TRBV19 TGTGCCAGTAGTATTCCGGGCGAGGGCTACGAGCAGTACTTC CASSIPGEGYEQYF
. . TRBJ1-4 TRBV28 TGTGCCAGCAGTTACCGACAGGCGGCTAATGAAAAACTGTTTTTT CASSYRQAANEKLFF
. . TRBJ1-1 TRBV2 TGTGCCAGCAGCGAGAAGTACACTGAAGCTTTCTTT CASSEKYTEAFF
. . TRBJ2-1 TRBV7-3 TGTGCCAGCAGCCTCCGAGGGTCCTACAATGAGCAGTTCTTC CASSLRGSYNEQFF
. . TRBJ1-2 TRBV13 TGTGCCAGCAGCTTAGGGGGAGGGACTCCTGGAGACTACACCTTC CASSLGGGTPGDYTF
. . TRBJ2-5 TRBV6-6 TGTGCCAGCAGTTACACAGGCTGGGAGACCCAGTACTTC CASSYTGWETQYF
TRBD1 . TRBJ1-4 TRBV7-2 TGTGCCAGCAGCTTGGGAATGGGACAGGGGTGGGAAAAACTGTTTTTT CASSLGMGQGWEKLFF
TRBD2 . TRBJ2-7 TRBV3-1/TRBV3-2 TGTGCCAGCAGCTCGACTAGCGGGAGCGAGCAGTACTTC CASSSTSGSEQYF
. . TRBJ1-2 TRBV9 TGTGCCAGCAGCGTACAGGGAGGTGGCTATGGCTACACCTTC CASSVQGGGYGYTF
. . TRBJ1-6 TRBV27 TGTGCCAGCAGACCGGGACACGATAATTCACCCCTCCACTTT CASRPGHDNSPLHF
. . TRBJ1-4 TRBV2 TGTGCCAGCCCGAGGACAGCCACGAATGAAAAACTGTTTTTT CASPRTATNEKLFF
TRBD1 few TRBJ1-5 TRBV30 TGTGCCTGGAGCCCGGGACAGCCGAATCAGCCCCAGCATTTT CAWSPGQPNQPQHF
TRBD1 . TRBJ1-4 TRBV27 TGTGCCAGCAGTTTGACCCCCGGGACAGTTAATGAAAAACTGTTTTTT CASSLTPGTVNEKLFF
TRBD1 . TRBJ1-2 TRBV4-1 TGCGCCAGCAGCCAATCCCGACAGGGGGGGGACTATGGCTACACCTTC CASSQSRQGGDYGYTF
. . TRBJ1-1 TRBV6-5 TGTGCCAGCAGAAGAGGCCGGGAGGCTGAAGCTTTCTTT CASRRGREAEAFF
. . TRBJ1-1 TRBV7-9 TGTGCCAGCAGCTTAGGAGGACAGAACACTGAAGCTTTCTTT CASSLGGQNTEAFF
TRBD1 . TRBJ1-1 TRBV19 TGTGCCAGTAGTCTTCCGGGACAGTTATCAGCTTTCTTT CASSLPGQLSAFF
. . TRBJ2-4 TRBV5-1 TGCGCCAGCAGCTTGGGACACCTCATAAACATTCAGTACTTC CASSLGHLINIQYF
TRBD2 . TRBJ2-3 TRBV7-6 TGTGCCAGCAGCCTGACTAGCGGGTACACAGATACGCAGTATTTT CASSLTSGYTDTQYF
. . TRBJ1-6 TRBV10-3 TGTGCCATCAGTGGGACAGAAAATTCACCCCTCCACTTT CAISGTENSPLHF
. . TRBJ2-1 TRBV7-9 TGTGCCAGCAGCCGCCCCGGGGGGCCCTACAATGAGCAGTTCTTC CASSRPGGPYNEQFF
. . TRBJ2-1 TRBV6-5 TGTGCCAGCAGAGCAGACTACAACTCCTACAATGAGCAGTTCTTC CASRADYNSYNEQFF
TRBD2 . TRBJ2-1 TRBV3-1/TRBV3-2 TGTGCCAGCAGCCAAGGACCACTAGCGCGTACCCAGGGGCAGTTCTTC CASSQGPLARTQGQFF
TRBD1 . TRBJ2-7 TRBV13 TGTGCCAGCAGCTTAGGCGGTGGGACAGGTAACCACGAGCAGTACTTC CASSLGGGTGNHEQYF
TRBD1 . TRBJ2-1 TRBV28 TGTGCCAGCAGTCCAACAGGGGGCGCGGGCAATGAGCAGTTCTTC CASSPTGGAGNEQFF
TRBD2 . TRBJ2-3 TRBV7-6 TGTGCCAGCAGAGAGACTAGCGGGCCTAGCACAGATACGCAGTATTTT CASRETSGPSTDTQYF
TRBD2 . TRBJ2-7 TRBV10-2 TGCGCCAGCAGTGGGGGGGGAGGCGGGAGTTATTACGAGCAGTACTTC CASSGGGGGSYYEQYF
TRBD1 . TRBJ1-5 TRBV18 TGTGCCAGCTCACCATCCGGGACAGGGACGGCTCAGCCCCAGCATTTT CASSPSGTGTAQPQHF
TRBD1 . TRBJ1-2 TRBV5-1 TGCGCCAGCAGGTCAGGGGGCCTAGCTAACTATGGCTACACCTTC CASRSGGLANYGYTF
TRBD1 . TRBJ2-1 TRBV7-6 TGTGCCAGCAGCTTAGAGCAGGGGGCGCCGTACAATGAGCAGTTCTTC CASSLEQGAPYNEQFF
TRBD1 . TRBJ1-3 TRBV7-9 TGTGCCAGCAGCTCCCCCCCGGGGACAGCGGTCTCTGGAAACACCATATATTTT CASSSPPGTAVSGNTIYF
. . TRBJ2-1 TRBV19 TGTGCCAGTTTCCAGGGGGGCTCCTACAATGAGCAGTTCTTC CASFQGGSYNEQFF
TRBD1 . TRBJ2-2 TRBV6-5 TGTGCCAGCAGAGGGACAGGGATGATCGGGGAGCTGTTTTTT CASRGTGMIGELFF
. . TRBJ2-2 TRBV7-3 TGTGCCAGCAGCTTGACGGGCACCGGGGAGCTGTTTTTT CASSLTGTGELFF
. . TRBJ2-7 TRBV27 TGTGCCAGCACGCAGGGGGGATCCTACGAGCAGTACTTC CASTQGGSYEQYF
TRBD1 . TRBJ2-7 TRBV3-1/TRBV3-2 TGTGCCAGCAGCCCAATAGGACAGGGGGGCTCCTACGAGCAGTACTTC CASSPIGQGGSYEQYF
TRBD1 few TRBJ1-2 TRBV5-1 TGCGCCAGCAGCTTGGGACAGGGAATCGTAGGTGGCTACACCTTC CASSLGQGIVGGYTF
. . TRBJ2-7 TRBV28 TGTGCCAGCAGAGGGACTGCCTCCTACGAGCAGTACTTC CASRGTASYEQYF
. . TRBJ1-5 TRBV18 TGTGCCAGCTCACCAGGCTCCGATCAGCCCCAGCATTTT CASSPGSDQPQHF
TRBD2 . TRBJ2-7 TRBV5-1 TGCGCCAGCAGCTCACTAGCGGGGGCCGGCGAGCAGTACTTC CASSSLAGAGEQYF